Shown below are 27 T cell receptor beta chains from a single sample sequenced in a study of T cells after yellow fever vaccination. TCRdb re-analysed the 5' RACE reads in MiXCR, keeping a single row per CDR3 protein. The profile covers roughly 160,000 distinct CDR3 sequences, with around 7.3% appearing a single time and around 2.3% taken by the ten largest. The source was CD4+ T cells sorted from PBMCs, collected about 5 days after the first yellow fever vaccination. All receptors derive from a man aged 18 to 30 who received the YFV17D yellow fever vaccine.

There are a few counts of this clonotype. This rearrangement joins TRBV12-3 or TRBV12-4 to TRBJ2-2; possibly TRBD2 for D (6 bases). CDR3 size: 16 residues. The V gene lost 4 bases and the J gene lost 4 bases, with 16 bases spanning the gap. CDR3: CASSYQGPSVTGELFF. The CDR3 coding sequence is TGTGCCAGCAGTTACCAAGGCCCTAGCGTCACCGGGGAGCTGTTTTTT.

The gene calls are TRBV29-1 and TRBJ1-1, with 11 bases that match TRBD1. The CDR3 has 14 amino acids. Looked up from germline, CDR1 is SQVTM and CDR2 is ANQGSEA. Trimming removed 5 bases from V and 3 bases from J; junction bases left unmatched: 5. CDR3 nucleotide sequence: TGCAGCGTTCAGGACAGGGGGCCTTACACTGAAGCTTTCTTT. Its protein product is CSVQDRGPYTEAFF.

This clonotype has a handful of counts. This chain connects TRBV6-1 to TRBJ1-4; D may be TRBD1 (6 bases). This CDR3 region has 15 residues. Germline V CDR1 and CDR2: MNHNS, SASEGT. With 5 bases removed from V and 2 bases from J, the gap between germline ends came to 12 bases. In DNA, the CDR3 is TGTGCCAGCAGTCCACACAGGGCCACTAATGAAAAACTGTTTTTT. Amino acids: CASSPHRATNEKLFF.

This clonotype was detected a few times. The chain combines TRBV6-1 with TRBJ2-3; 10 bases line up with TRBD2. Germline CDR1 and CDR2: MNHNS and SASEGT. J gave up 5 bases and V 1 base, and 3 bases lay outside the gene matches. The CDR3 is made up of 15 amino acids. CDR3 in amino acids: CASSEGLAGVDTQYF. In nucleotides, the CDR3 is TGTGCCAGCAGTGAAGGGCTAGCGGGGGTAGATACGCAGTATTTT.

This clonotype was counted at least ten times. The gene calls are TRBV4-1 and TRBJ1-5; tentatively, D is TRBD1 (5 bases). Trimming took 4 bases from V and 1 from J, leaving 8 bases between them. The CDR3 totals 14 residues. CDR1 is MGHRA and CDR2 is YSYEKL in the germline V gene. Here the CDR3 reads CASSPEGSNQPQHF. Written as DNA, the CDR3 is TGCGCCAGCAGCCCGGAGGGGAGCAATCAGCCCCAGCATTTT.

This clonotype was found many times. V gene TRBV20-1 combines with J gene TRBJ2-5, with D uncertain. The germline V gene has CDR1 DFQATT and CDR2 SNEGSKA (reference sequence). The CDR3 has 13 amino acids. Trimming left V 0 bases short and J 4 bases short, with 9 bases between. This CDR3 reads CSARDIRRETQYF. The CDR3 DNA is TGCAGTGCTAGAGATATCCGGCGAGAGACCCAGTACTTC.

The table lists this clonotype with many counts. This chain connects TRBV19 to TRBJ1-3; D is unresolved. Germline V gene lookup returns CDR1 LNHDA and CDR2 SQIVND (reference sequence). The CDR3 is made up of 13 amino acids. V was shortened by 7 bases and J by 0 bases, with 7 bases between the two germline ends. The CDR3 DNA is TGTGCCAGTACAATTTTCTCTGGAAACACCATATATTTT. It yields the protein CASTIFSGNTIYF.

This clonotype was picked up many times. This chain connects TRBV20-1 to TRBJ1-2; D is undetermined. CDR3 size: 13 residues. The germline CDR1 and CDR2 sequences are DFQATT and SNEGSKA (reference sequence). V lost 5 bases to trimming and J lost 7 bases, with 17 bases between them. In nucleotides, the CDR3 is TGCAGTGCTCACAATCCAAGAGCCCCTGGCTACACCTTC. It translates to CSAHNPRAPGYTF.

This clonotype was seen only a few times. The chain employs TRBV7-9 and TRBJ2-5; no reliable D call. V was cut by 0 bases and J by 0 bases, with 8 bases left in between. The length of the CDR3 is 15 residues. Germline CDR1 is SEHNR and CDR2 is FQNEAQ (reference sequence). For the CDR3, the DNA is TGTGCCAGCAGCTTAGCTAGGGCGAACCAAGAGACCCAGTACTTC. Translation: CASSLARANQETQYF.

The CDR3 here is CASKEGPTLYGYTF. DNA for the CDR3: TGTGCCAGTAAGGAGGGGCCGACCCTTTATGGCTACACCTTC. The chain is built from TRBV19 and TRBJ1-2, with D possibly being TRBD1 (5 bases). The V gene's germline CDR1 is LNHDA and CDR2 SQIVND (reference sequence). The CDR3 has 14 residues. Trimming cost V 7 bases and J 5 bases, with 17 bases left between them.

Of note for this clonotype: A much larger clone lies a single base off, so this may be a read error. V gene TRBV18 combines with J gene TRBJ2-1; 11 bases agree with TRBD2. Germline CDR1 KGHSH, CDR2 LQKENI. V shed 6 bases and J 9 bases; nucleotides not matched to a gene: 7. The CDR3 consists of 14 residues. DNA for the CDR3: TGTGCCAGCTCTAGCGGGGGGGCCGAGGGTGAGCAGTTCTTC. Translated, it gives CASSSGGAEGEQFF. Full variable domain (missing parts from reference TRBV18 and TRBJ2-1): NAGVMQNPRHLVRRRGQEARLRCSPMKGHSHVYWYRQLPEEGLKFMVYLQKENIIDESGMPKERFSAEFPKEGPSILRIQQVVRGDSAAYFCASSSGGAEGEQFFGPGTRLTVL.

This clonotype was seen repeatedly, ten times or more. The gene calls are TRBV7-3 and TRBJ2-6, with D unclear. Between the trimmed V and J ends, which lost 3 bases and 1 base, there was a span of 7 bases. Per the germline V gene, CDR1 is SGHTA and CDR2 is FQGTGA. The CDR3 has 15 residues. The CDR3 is CASSFGLSGANVLTF. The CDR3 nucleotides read TGTGCCAGCAGCTTTGGGTTATCTGGGGCCAACGTCCTGACTTTC.

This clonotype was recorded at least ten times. DNA of the CDR3: TGCAGCGCCTGTGGGGGCACTGAAGCTTTCTTT. Translated: CSACGGTEAFF. The rearrangement joins TRBV29-1 to TRBJ1-1, with a tentative D call TRBD1 (5 bases). Trimming left V 7 bases short and J 4 bases short, with 10 bases between. The CDR3 is 11 residues long. Germline lookup yields CDR1 SQVTM and CDR2 ANQGSEA.

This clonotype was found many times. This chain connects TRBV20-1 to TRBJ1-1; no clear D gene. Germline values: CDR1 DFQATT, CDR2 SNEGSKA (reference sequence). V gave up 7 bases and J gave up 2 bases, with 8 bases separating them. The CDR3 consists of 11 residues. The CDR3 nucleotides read TGCAGTGAGGGCCGAAACACTGAAGCTTTCTTT. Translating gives CSEGRNTEAFF.

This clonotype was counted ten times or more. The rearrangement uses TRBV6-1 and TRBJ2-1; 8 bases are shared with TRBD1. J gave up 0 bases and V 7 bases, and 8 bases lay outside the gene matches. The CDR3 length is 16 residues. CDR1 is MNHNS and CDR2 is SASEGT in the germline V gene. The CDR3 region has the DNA TGTGCCAGCATCCCGGGACAGGCCAGCTCCTACAATGAGCAGTTCTTC. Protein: CASIPGQASSYNEQFF.

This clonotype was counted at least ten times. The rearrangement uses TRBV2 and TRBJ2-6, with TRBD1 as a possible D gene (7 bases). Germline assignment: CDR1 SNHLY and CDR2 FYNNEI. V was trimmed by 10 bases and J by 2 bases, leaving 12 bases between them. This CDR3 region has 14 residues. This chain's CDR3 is CATEGAAGANVLTF. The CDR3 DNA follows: TGTGCCACGGAGGGGGCGGCTGGGGCCAACGTCCTGACTTTC.

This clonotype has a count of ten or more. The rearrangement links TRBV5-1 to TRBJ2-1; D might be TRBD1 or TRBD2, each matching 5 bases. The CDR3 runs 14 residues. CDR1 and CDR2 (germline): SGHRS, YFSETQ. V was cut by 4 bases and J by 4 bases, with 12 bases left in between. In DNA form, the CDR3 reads TGCGCCAGCAGCCCCGGGACCCGTTACAATGAGCAGTTCTTC. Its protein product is CASSPGTRYNEQFF.

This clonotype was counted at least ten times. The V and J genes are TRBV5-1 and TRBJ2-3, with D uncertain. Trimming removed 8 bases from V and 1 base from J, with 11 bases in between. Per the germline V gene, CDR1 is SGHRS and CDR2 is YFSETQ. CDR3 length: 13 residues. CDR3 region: CASRVGGTDTQYF. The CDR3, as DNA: TGCGCCAGTAGGGTAGGTGGCACAGATACGCAGTATTTT.

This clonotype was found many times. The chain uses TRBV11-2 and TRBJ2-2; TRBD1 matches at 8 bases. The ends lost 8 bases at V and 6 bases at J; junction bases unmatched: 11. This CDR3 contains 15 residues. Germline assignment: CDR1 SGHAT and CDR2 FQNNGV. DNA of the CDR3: TGTGCCAGCGGGAGCAGGGGGCGCTTTGCCGGGGAGCTGTTTTTT. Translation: CASGSRGRFAGELFF.

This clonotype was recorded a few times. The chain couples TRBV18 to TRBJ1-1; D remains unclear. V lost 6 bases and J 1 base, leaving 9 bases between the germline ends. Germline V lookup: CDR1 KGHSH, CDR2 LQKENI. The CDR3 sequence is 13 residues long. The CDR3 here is CASSSSGNTEAFF. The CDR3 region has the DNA TGTGCCAGCTCCTCCAGCGGGAACACTGAAGCTTTCTTT.

The CDR3 region is CASRRTSDGHQETQYF. The CDR3 DNA sequence: TGTGCAAGTCGCCGGACCTCGGACGGGCACCAAGAGACCCAGTACTTC. The chain links TRBV12-2 to TRBJ2-5. TRBV12-2 is tagged as a pseudogene. The CDR3 has 16 amino acids.

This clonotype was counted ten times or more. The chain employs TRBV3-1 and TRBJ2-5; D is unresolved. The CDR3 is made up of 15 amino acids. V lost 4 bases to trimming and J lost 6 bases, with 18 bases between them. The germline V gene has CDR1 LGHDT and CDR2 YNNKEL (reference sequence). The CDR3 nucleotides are TGTGCCAGCAGCCGGATGGAGATAGGTCGGCAGACCCAGTACTTC. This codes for CASSRMEIGRQTQYF.

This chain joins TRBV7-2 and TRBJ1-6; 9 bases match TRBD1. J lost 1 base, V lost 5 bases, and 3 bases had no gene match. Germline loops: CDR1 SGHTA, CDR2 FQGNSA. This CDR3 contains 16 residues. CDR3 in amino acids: CASSTGGASYNSPLHF. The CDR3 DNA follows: TGTGCCAGCAGCACAGGGGGCGCATCCTATAATTCACCCCTCCACTTT.

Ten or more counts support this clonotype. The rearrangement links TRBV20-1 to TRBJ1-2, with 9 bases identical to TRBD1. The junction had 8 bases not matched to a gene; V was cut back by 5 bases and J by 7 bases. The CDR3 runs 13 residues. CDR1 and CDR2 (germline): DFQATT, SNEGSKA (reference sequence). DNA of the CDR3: TGCAGTGCTCATCCGGGACAGGGAGGTGGCTACACCTTC. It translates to CSAHPGQGGGYTF.

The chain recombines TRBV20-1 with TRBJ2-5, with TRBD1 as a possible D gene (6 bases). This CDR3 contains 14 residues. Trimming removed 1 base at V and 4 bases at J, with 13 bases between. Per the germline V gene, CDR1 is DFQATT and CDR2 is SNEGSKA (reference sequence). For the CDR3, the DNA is TGCAGTGCTAGAGTGGGGGCTTCCGGAGAGACCCAGTACTTC. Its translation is CSARVGASGETQYF.

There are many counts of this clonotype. Here the CDR3 DNA reads TGTGCCAGCAATCCAGGGGGCGGAGGTCAGCCCCAGCATTTT. It codes for CASNPGGGGQPQHF. J is TRBJ1-5 and V is TRBV28; TRBD1 matches 8 bases. V lost 7 bases, J lost 6 bases, and 8 bases stayed unmatched. The CDR3 spans 14 residues. CDR1 and CDR2 (germline): MDHEN, SYDVKM.

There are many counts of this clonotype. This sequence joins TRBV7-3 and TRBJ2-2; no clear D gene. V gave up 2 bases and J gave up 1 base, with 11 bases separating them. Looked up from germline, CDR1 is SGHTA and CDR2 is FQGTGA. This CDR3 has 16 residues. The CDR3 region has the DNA TGTGCCAGCAGCTTACCCGCCGAGCAGAACACCGGGGAGCTGTTTTTT. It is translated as CASSLPAEQNTGELFF.